This TCR beta chain was documented in a study of T cells in Graves' hyperthyroidism and ophthalmopathy. About the research overall: Initial diagnosis, before any treatment, was when peripheral blood was collected.

Findings and caveats of the study: Ophthalmopathy, which appeared later, was predicted by the model a median roughly 6.4 months before onset. A 13 V-J signature model discriminated ophthalmopathy versus stable hyperthyroidism.

Newly diagnosed patients aged 18 to 65 had hyperthyroidism of under 2 months' duration. This clonotype was seen more than once but under ten times. What it binds is unknown. RNA transcripts served as the template for amplifying TCR beta CDR3 regions. HTBI primers drove first-round RT-PCR of the TCR CDR3. TCRdb recomputed calls from the multiplex PCR reads with MiXCR, one row per CDR3 protein. The repertoire includes 600,000 to 650,000 distinct CDR3 sequences, 15% to 20% of them detected once, and less than 4.5% sits in the top ten. V lost 6 bases and J lost 4; bases outside the gene matches: 11. The CDR3 runs to 16 residues. CDR1 is MNHNS and CDR2 is SASEGT in the germline V gene.

The chain recombines TRBV6-1 with TRBJ1-2; 10 bases line up with TRBD1. Sequencing was performed on blood. The sequence was obtained from a woman in her 30s with Graves' hyperthyroidism. DNA of the CDR3: TGTGCCAGCAGGGTTCGATGGGGACAGGGGACCTATGGCTACACCTTC. As protein: CASRVRWGQGTYGYTF.